Below are 21 T cell receptor beta chains sequenced from a single sample in a study of a mutant IDH1 vaccine in newly diagnosed glioma. Generated by immunoSEQ multiplex PCR, the TCRdb table keeps only in-frame clones and is missing some. This sample has about 92,000 clones, with just under 80% found just once. Time point specified: baseline, week 1 (first vaccination visit). Treatment denoted: pre-vaccination baseline after standard-of-care therapy. Sequences were derived from PBMCs, sampled from a glioma patient treated with radiotherapy, temozolomide or both. The receptors originated from a man in his forties with glioma.

The J gene is TRBJ1-1, the V gene TRBV2; the D is unclear. This CDR3 comprises 14 residues. The V gene's germline CDR1 is SNHLY and CDR2 FYNNEI. V was cut by 4 bases and J by 2 bases, with 11 bases left in between. The DNA of the CDR3 is TGTGCCAGCAGTGCCGCTCAGGAAAACACTGAAGCTTTCTTT. As protein: CASSAAQENTEAFF.

This clone was recorded once. This chain links TRBV6-1 with TRBJ1-5; 7 bases are shared with TRBD1. The CDR3 spans 15 residues. Per the germline V gene, CDR1 is MNHNS and CDR2 is SASEGT. Unmatched junction bases numbered 4, after V lost 1 base and J lost 4 bases. The CDR3 nucleotides read TGTGCCAGCAGTGAAGAGGTACAGGGGAATCAGCCCCAGCATTTT. Translated, it gives CASSEEVQGNQPQHF.

The chain is built from TRBV13 and TRBJ1-1; D perhaps matches TRBD1 (6 bases). V was pared by 8 bases and J by 1 base, with 14 bases between. This CDR3 comprises 14 residues. The germline gives CDR1 PRHDT, CDR2 FYEKMQ (reference sequence). For the CDR3, the DNA is TGTGCCAGCTGGGGGGGCGCGGAGAACACTGAAGCTTTCTTT. It specifies CASWGGAENTEAFF.

Details on this clone: At one of its ends the junction is not consistent with the germline gene, which may arise from a read error. This chain uses TRBV7-7 with TRBJ2-7; TRBD1 agrees at 9 bases. Germline-derived CDR1 and CDR2 are SSHAT and FNYEAQ (reference sequence). The CDR3 is made up of 13 amino acids. The DNA for the CDR3 is TGTGCTAGCAGCTTACAGGGGGCGGCCGAGCAGTACTTC. Protein product: CASSLQGAAEQYF.

The chain's CDR3 is CASSSLSTGFNTEAFF. The CDR3, as DNA: TGTGCCAGCAGCTCGCTATCGACAGGGTTTAACACTGAAGCTTTCTTT. This rearrangement joins TRBV7-2 to TRBJ1-1, with 7 bases matching TRBD1. The J segment lost 2 bases and the V segment lost 4 bases, leaving 10 bases of the junction unmatched. CDR1 SGHTA and CDR2 FQGNSA come from the germline V gene. The CDR3 runs 16 residues.

The V gene is TRBV30, the J gene TRBJ1-2, with a weak D call TRBD1 (5 bases). V lost 6 bases and J lost 2, with 13 bases in between. The CDR3 has 13 amino acids. CDR1 GTSNPN and CDR2 SVGIG come from the germline V gene (reference sequence). The CDR3 loop is CACSERGNYGYTF. CDR3 DNA sequence: TGTGCCTGTTCCGAAAGGGGAAACTATGGCTACACCTTC. The full variable domain, completed using reference TRBV30 and TRBJ1-2, is SQTIHQWPATLVQPVGSPLSLECTVEGTSNPNLYWYRQAAGRGLQLLFYSVGIGQISSEVPQNLSASRPQDRQFILSSKKLLLSDSGFYLCACSERGNYGYTFGSGTRLTVV.

The rearrangement joins TRBV18 to TRBJ2-3; D gene ambiguous. Trimming stripped 1 base from V and 0 bases from J, with 14 bases between. This CDR3 is 17 amino acids long. Germline V gives CDR1 KGHSH, CDR2 LQKENI. CDR3 sequence (DNA): TGTGCCAGCTCACCACTACGTCCTCCCACTAGCACAGATACGCAGTATTTT. Translating gives CASSPLRPPTSTDTQYF.

V and J are TRBV5-4 and TRBJ1-1, with D uncertain. The CDR3 consists of 13 residues. Per the germline V gene, CDR1 is SGHNT and CDR2 is YYREEE (reference sequence). The V and J ends lost 7 bases and 0 bases respectively, with 10 bases between them. The DNA for the CDR3 is TGTGCCAGCCGGTCGGACGTGAACACTGAAGCTTTCTTT. Residues: CASRSDVNTEAFF.

V usage is TRBV19 and J usage is TRBJ1-2; D perhaps matches TRBD1 (6 bases). This CDR3 contains 14 residues. CDR1 LNHDA and CDR2 SQIVND come from the germline V gene (reference sequence). The germline V and J ends were trimmed by 6 bases and 4 bases, with 15 bases remaining between them. The CDR3 is CASRLSGETYGYTF. The CDR3 bases are TGTGCCAGTAGACTTTCAGGGGAGACCTATGGCTACACCTTC. Full variable domain (remainder filled in from reference TRBV19 and TRBJ1-2): DGGITQSPKYLFRKEGQNVTLSCEQNLNHDAMYWYRQDPGQGLRLIYYSQIVNDFQKGDIAEGYSVSREKKESFPLTVTSAQKNPTAFYLCASRLSGETYGYTFGSGTRLTVV.

Comment on this clone: The same CDR3 arises from other DNA sequences in this sample as well. The chain recombines TRBV27 with TRBJ2-3, with no clear D. Trimming cost V 3 bases and J 0 bases, with 10 bases left between them. CDR1 and CDR2 from the germline V gene are MNHEY and SMNVEV (reference sequence). The CDR3 is 15 amino acids. CDR3 nucleotides: TGTGCCAGCAGTTTCGGGCGGTCAAGCACAGATACGCAGTATTTT. This sequence encodes CASSFGRSSTDTQYF.

J is TRBJ2-1 and V is TRBV7-6; D remains unclear. V lost 4 bases, J lost 0 bases, and 13 bases lay in between. CDR3 size: 16 residues. Germline values: CDR1 SGHVS, CDR2 FNYEAQ. CDR3 coding DNA: TGTGCCAGCAGCTCTCTCGGTCGGAGCTCCTACAATGAGCAGTTCTTC. Amino acid sequence: CASSSLGRSSYNEQFF.

The CDR3 DNA follows: TGTGCCAGCAGTGAGGGGCGGGGGGCGACAGATACGCAGTATTTT. The encoded protein is CASSEGRGATDTQYF. The chain couples TRBV2 to TRBJ2-3; 8 bases fit TRBD2. The germline CDR1 and CDR2 sequences are SNHLY and FYNNEI. This CDR3 has 15 amino acids. After removal of 3 bases from V and 3 bases from J, the junction contained 5 bases not matched to a gene.

CDR3 DNA: TGTGCCTGGTCCAACCCCCCTCAGCGGTACTCCTACAATGAGCAGTTCTTC. This encodes CAWSNPPQRYSYNEQFF. This rearrangement joins TRBV30 to TRBJ2-1, with D possibly being TRBD2 (5 bases). Germline CDR1 and CDR2: GTSNPN and SVGIG (reference sequence). This CDR3 is 17 amino acids long. V was clipped by 5 bases and J by 0 bases, with 20 bases between them.

The J gene is TRBJ2-7, the V gene TRBV9; the match to TRBD1 covers 8 bases. The CDR3 has 14 amino acids. Germline-derived CDR1 and CDR2 are SGDLS and YYNGEE. J was trimmed by 5 bases and V by 4 bases; bases with no gene match: 8. CDR3 sequence: CASSLRTGSNEQYF. CDR3 coding DNA: TGTGCCAGCAGCCTCAGGACAGGGAGCAACGAGCAGTACTTC.

This sequence joins TRBV28 and TRBJ2-3; D is uncertain. The germline CDR1 and CDR2 sequences are MDHEN and SYDVKM. V lost 4 bases and J lost 2, with 7 bases in between. The CDR3 is 13 residues long. The CDR3 DNA sequence: TGTGCCAGCAGTTCCACTACCACAGATACGCAGTATTTT. Translating it yields CASSSTTTDTQYF.

In its sample, this clone was seen a few times. V and J are TRBV5-1 and TRBJ2-1, with TRBD1 identical over 9 bases. CDR3 size: 13 residues. Trimming removed 4 bases from V and 9 bases from J; junction bases left unmatched: 5. Per germline, CDR1 SGHRS and CDR2 YFSETQ. The CDR3 sequence is CASSEQGAGEQFF. The DNA of the CDR3 is TGCGCCAGCAGCGAACAGGGGGCAGGTGAGCAGTTCTTC.

CDR3 nucleotide sequence: TGTGCCAGCAGCCCGAGCGTTGGGACTAGCGGGGGAGGCGAGCAGTACTTC. Its translation is CASSPSVGTSGGGEQYF. V is TRBV11-2 and J is TRBJ2-7, with TRBD2 matching 14 bases. This CDR3 has 17 residues. V shed 5 bases and J 6 bases; nucleotides not matched to a gene: 12. In germline, CDR1 is SGHAT, CDR2 FQNNGV.

This clone was counted between two and nine times. This chain links TRBV5-6 with TRBJ1-2; 8 nucleotides match TRBD1. V shed 4 bases and J 0 bases; nucleotides not matched to a gene: 8. The CDR3 length is 16 residues. Looked up from germline, CDR1 is SGHDT and CDR2 is YYEEEE. CDR3 residues: CASSPTGAPTNYGYTF. The CDR3 coding sequence is TGTGCCAGCAGCCCGACAGGGGCCCCTACTAACTATGGCTACACCTTC.

Here the CDR3 reads CATGLAGTGELFF. Here the CDR3 DNA reads TGTGCCACCGGACTAGCGGGCACCGGGGAGCTGTTTTTT. This sequence joins TRBV10-3 and TRBJ2-2, with 11 positions matching TRBD2. The CDR3 has 13 residues. The germline V gene encodes CDR1 ENHRY and CDR2 SYGVKD. V lost 10 bases, J lost 4 bases, and 2 bases stayed unmatched.

The chain carries TRBV15 and TRBJ1-2, with TRBD1 as a possible D gene (6 bases). Germline loops: CDR1 LNHNV, CDR2 YYDKDF (reference sequence). Trimming pared 5 bases from V and 6 bases from J, leaving 16 bases between. The CDR3 runs 14 residues. DNA for the CDR3: TGTGCCACCAGCCTACGCTGGGCAGGGGATGGCTACACCTTC. Translated, it gives CATSLRWAGDGYTF.

This clone was observed a single time. The gene calls are TRBV6-5 and TRBJ1-2; 8 nucleotides line up with TRBD1. The CDR3 is made up of 15 amino acids. The J segment lost 0 bases and the V segment lost 6 bases, leaving 6 bases of the junction unmatched. Germline loops: CDR1 MNHEY, CDR2 SVGAGI. The CDR3 DNA reads TGTGCCAGCAGACAACCACAGGGGGCTAACTATGGCTACACCTTC. Protein sequence: CASRQPQGANYGYTF.